One and the same sample provided the 14 T cell receptor beta chains below, sequenced in a study of T cell responses to AZD1222 COVID-19 vaccine. Method: immunoSEQ multiplex PCR; TCRdb's copy keeps in-frame clones and lacks some. The profile covers about 140,000 clones, with 90% appearing a single time and 1.5% to 2% taken by the ten largest. Source: peripheral blood, taken on day 0 of AZD1222 vaccination. Every receptor here comes from an adult in good health.

The V gene is TRBV7-2, the J gene TRBJ1-2, with no clear D. The germline CDR1 and CDR2 sequences are SGHTA and FQGNSA. The CDR3 loop spans 12 amino acids. V was pared by 3 bases and J by 4 bases, with 6 bases between. This chain's CDR3 is CASSLGIYGYTF. The CDR3 nucleotides are TGTGCCAGCAGCTTGGGAATCTATGGCTACACCTTC.

The count of this clone is one. V gene TRBV18 combines with J gene TRBJ2-2, with TRBD2 matching 7 bases. This CDR3 comprises 18 residues. In germline, CDR1 is KGHSH, CDR2 LQKENI. After removal of 2 bases from V and 0 bases from J, the junction contained 9 bases not matched to a gene. The CDR3 here is CASSPELVTSANTGELFF. In nucleotides, the CDR3 is TGTGCCAGCTCACCAGAGTTGGTAACTAGCGCGAACACCGGGGAGCTGTTTTTT.

The rearrangement uses TRBV29-1 and TRBJ1-5; D possibly corresponds to TRBD1 (5 bases). From germline, CDR1 is SQVTM and CDR2 ANQGSEA. Trimming pared 5 bases from V and 2 bases from J, leaving 13 bases between. This CDR3 contains 14 residues. The CDR3 sequence is CSVNPGPGNQPQHF. The CDR3 DNA reads as TGCAGCGTTAATCCGGGACCTGGCAATCAGCCCCAGCATTTT.

This clone was seen just once. The CDR3 DNA follows: TGTGCCAGCAGACCAAGAACTAACAATGAGCAGTTCTTC. As protein: CASRPRTNNEQFF. This sequence joins TRBV6-5 and TRBJ2-1; D unresolved. The CDR3 loop spans 13 amino acids. Trimming cost V 6 bases and J 5 bases, with 11 bases left between them. CDR1 is MNHEY, CDR2 SVGAGI, per germline.

This CDR3 is CASSLLGGTNFETQYF. The CDR3 DNA reads TGTGCCAGCAGTTTACTTGGTGGGACGAATTTTGAGACCCAGTACTTC. The J gene is TRBJ2-5, the V gene TRBV27; D tentatively fits TRBD1 or TRBD2 (5 bases each). This CDR3 contains 16 residues. Between the trimmed V and J ends, which lost 2 bases and 5 bases, there was a span of 18 bases. Per germline, CDR1 MNHEY and CDR2 SMNVEV (reference sequence).

The rearrangement joins TRBV6-5 to TRBJ1-2, with D perhaps TRBD1 (5 bases). Between the trimmed V and J ends, which lost 0 bases and 7 bases, there was a span of 15 bases. Per germline, CDR1 MNHEY and CDR2 SVGAGI. This CDR3 is 15 amino acids long. The CDR3 coding sequence is TGTGCCAGCAGTTACTCGGCACCTGGGGGGGGTGGCTACACCTTC. Translating it yields CASSYSAPGGGGYTF.

The chain has TRBV27 and TRBJ2-7; TRBD1 or TRBD2 may be the D gene (6 bases each). The V end lost 3 bases, the J end lost 3 bases, and 9 bases lay between the germline ends. The CDR3 extends over 13 amino acids. The germline V gene has CDR1 MNHEY and CDR2 SMNVEV (reference sequence). The CDR3 DNA reads as TGTGCCAGCAGTTTGCGGGACAACTACGAGCAGTACTTC. This gives the protein CASSLRDNYEQYF.

The chain employs TRBV7-2 and TRBJ2-3, with 8 bases lining up with TRBD2. Trimming removed 5 bases from V and 0 bases from J; junction bases left unmatched: 7. This CDR3 has 16 amino acids. Looked up from germline, CDR1 is SGHTA and CDR2 is FQGNSA. The CDR3 reads CASSQTSAGSTDTQYF. The CDR3 DNA reads as TGTGCCAGCAGCCAGACTAGCGCGGGGAGCACAGATACGCAGTATTTT.

The genes are TRBV27 and TRBJ2-5, with TRBD1 as a possible D gene (6 bases). From germline, CDR1 is MNHEY and CDR2 SMNVEV (reference sequence). The CDR3 is 15 residues long. Trimming removed 2 bases from V and 7 bases from J, with 17 bases in between. Written as DNA, the CDR3 is TGTGCCAGCAGTTTAACCTCCCTGGCCAGGGGGACCCAGTACTTC. It yields the protein CASSLTSLARGTQYF.

This clone was recorded only once. CDR3 in amino acids: CAWSPLTSGGRQRAQYF. The CDR3 DNA reads TGTGCCTGGAGTCCCCTTACTAGCGGGGGGCGTCAAAGGGCGCAGTATTTT. J is TRBJ2-3 and V is TRBV30, with 12 bases lining up with TRBD2. The V segment lost 2 bases and the J segment 10 bases; nucleotides outside the gene matches: 16. This CDR3 is 17 amino acids long. Germline CDR1 reads GTSNPN; CDR2 reads SVGIG (reference sequence).

This rearrangement joins TRBV27 to TRBJ2-7, with 10 bases lining up with TRBD2. The germline gives CDR1 MNHEY, CDR2 SMNVEV (reference sequence). This CDR3 spans 13 amino acids. The V and J ends lost 6 bases and 6 bases, in that order; junction bases with no gene match: 5. The CDR3 region is CASSQLAGSEQYF. CDR3 nucleotides: TGTGCCAGCAGCCAACTAGCGGGGTCCGAGCAGTACTTC.

The gene calls are TRBV16 and TRBJ1-2; 7 positions match TRBD1. The CDR3 has 14 amino acids. Germline V gene lookup returns CDR1 KGHSY and CDR2 FQNENV. The J segment lost 5 bases and the V segment lost 0 bases, leaving 3 bases of the junction unmatched. The CDR3 DNA reads as TGTGCCAGCAGCCAATCGACAGGGTTATATGGCTACACCTTC. This codes for CASSQSTGLYGYTF.

The chain couples TRBV6-5 to TRBJ2-1; 8 bases are a match to TRBD2. CDR3 size: 15 residues. Germline CDR1 and CDR2: MNHEY and SVGAGI. V shed 6 bases, J shed 5 bases, and the junction held 9 bases outside the gene matches. CDR3 in amino acids: CASSRRSGRNNEQFF. CDR3 nucleotides: TGTGCCAGCAGCCGCAGGAGCGGGAGAAACAATGAGCAGTTCTTC.

The chain is built from TRBV14 and TRBJ1-2; D gene uncertain. CDR3 length: 16 residues. In germline, CDR1 is SGHDN, CDR2 FVKESK. V was trimmed by 0 bases and J by 7 bases, leaving 18 bases between them. CDR3 sequence reads: CASSQEEGRILFGYTF. In DNA, the CDR3 is TGTGCCAGCAGCCAAGAAGAAGGACGGATCCTATTTGGCTACACCTTC. The complete variable domain, with remaining parts taken from reference TRBV14 and TRBJ1-2, reads EAGVTQFPSHSVIEKGQTVTLRCDPISGHDNLYWYRRVMGKEIKFLLHFVKESKQDESGMPNNRFLAERTGGTYSTLKVQPAELEDSGVYFCASSQEEGRILFGYTFGSGTRLTVV.